This TCR beta chain was identified in a study of T cell responses to AZD1222 COVID-19 vaccine. Germline V gene lookup returns CDR1 MNHNY and CDR2 SVGAGI (reference sequence). V shed 0 bases and J shed 4 bases, with 10 bases lying between them. The CDR3 runs to 15 residues. Generated by immunoSEQ multiplex PCR, the TCRdb table keeps only in-frame clones and is missing some. The table lists 120,000 to 150,000 clones, about 90% of them singletons. Study-wide findings and caveats: Donors in the cohort were predominantly white British and more often female, and clonal diversity was possibly underestimated.

Remarks on this clone: The antigen remains undetermined.

This TCR derives from an adult who received the AZD1222 COVID-19 vaccine. The chain is built from TRBV6-6 and TRBJ1-5, with no clear D. The sample here was peripheral blood, taken 28 days after the second AZD1222 dose. The CDR3 reads CASSYSTNLNQPQHF. The CDR3 region has the DNA TGTGCCAGCAGTTACTCGACTAACCTGAATCAGCCCCAGCATTTT.